Listed below are T cell receptor beta chains from one sample, sequenced in a study of blood T cell repertoires in COVID-19. The data were produced by immunoSEQ multiplex PCR, yet TCRdb's version contains in-frame clones alone and is incomplete. The repertoire holds 350,000 to 400,000 clones, with roughly 89% as singletons. Sequencing used PBMCs or T cells enriched from blood (not recorded which). All receptors derive from a woman in her 30s who had recovered from COVID-19. The CDR3 runs from the conserved cysteine through the conserved F or W. D genes are given only for firm matches. Only some rows state a clone size, as once, few, many or a class for expanded clones.

V: TRBV27; D: -; J: TRBJ1-2; size: -; DNA: TGTGCCAGCAGTTTAGGGGCCGGGGGACACTATGGCTACACCTTC; CDR3: CASSLGAGGHYGYTF
V: TRBV28; D: -; J: TRBJ1-2; size: -; DNA: TGTGCCAGCAGTCCCAGCGGGTTAGTAAACTATGGCTACACCTTC; CDR3: CASSPSGLVNYGYTF
V: TRBV29-1; D: TRBD2; J: TRBJ2-7; size: -; DNA: TGCAGCGTTGAAGGTCCTAGCGGGGACTACGAGCAGTACTTC; CDR3: CSVEGPSGDYEQYF
V: TRBV18; D: TRBD1; J: TRBJ2-2; size: -; DNA: TGTGCCAGCTTACAGGGGCCCGGGGAGCTGTTTTTT; CDR3: CASLQGPGELFF
V: TRBV28; D: -; J: TRBJ1-4; size: -; DNA: TGTGCCAGCAGTTTTGGTGCGGGAGGTCGTGAAAAACTGTTTTTT; CDR3: CASSFGAGGREKLFF
V: TRBV5-1; D: TRBD1; J: TRBJ2-2; size: -; DNA: TGCGCCAGCAGTCCCGGGACAGGGGGGGCCGGGGAGCTGTTTTTT; CDR3: CASSPGTGGAGELFF
V: TRBV5-8; D: -; J: TRBJ2-7; size: -; DNA: TGTGCCAGCAGCTTGTTCCTAGGGGCGACTTTGGTCGAGCAGTACTTC; CDR3: CASSLFLGATLVEQYF
V: TRBV29-1; D: TRBD1; J: TRBJ2-1; size: -; DNA: TGCAGCGTTGAAGGGGATCCGGGACAGGGACAGTTCTTC; CDR3: CSVEGDPGQGQFF
V: TRBV7-2; D: -; J: TRBJ2-3; size: -; DNA: TGTGCCAGCAGCTTAGCGTTCGTACTTCGGAGAGATACGCAGTATTTT; CDR3: CASSLAFVLRRDTQYF
V: TRBV9; D: -; J: TRBJ1-6; size: once; DNA: TGTGCCAGCAGCGTAGCAGATGTTTATTCACCCCTCCACTTT; CDR3: CASSVADVYSPLHF
V: TRBV4-1; D: -; J: TRBJ1-5; size: -; DNA: TGCGCCAGCAGCCATGTGTCAGGGGCCTATAGCAATCAGCCCCAGCATTTT; CDR3: CASSHVSGAYSNQPQHF
V: TRBV18; D: TRBD2; J: TRBJ2-1; size: few; DNA: TGTGCCAGCTCACCAGGACTAGCGGGAGGATCGTCCTACAATGAGCAGTTCTTC; CDR3: CASSPGLAGGSSYNEQFF